The 16 T cell receptor beta chains listed next were all sequenced from one sample in a study of OX40 agonist ivuxolimab in advanced cancers. Library preparation employed the immunoSEQ multiplex PCR assay. TCRdb obtained this table from immuneACCESS and retained in-frame rearrangements with V and J assigned. These tables miss some clones; where compared with another copy, unresolved V genes account for less than half of the shortfall, and the remainder is unexplained. The table for this sample lists about 64,000 clones; 80% to 90% of them were counted only once. The ten top clones hold about 13% of the sample. This material consisted of CD4+ or CD8+ T cells sorted from blood, taken in a trial of the OX40 agonist ivuxolimab. Source of these receptors: an adult with an advanced solid tumor such as melanoma, head and neck, liver or kidney cancer.

The chain combines TRBV5-4 with TRBJ2-7; D call uncertain. Germline V gene lookup returns CDR1 SGHNT and CDR2 YYREEE (reference sequence). V gave up 0 bases and J gave up 1 base, with 8 bases separating them. The CDR3 is 14 amino acids. CDR3 bases: TGTGCCAGCAGCTTGGCCATTGGGTCCTACGAGCAGTACTTC. Translation gives CASSLAIGSYEQYF.

The chain joins TRBV6-1 to TRBJ2-7, with TRBD1 as a possible D gene (6 bases). CDR3 size: 13 residues. Germline CDR1 is MNHNS and CDR2 is SASEGT. Trimming took off 7 bases at V and 6 bases at J, with 16 bases between the two ends. The CDR3 protein is CASIGAGVGEQYF. CDR3 in DNA: TGTGCCAGCATAGGTGCAGGGGTCGGCGAGCAGTACTTC.

V and J are TRBV9 and TRBJ2-2; no clear D. Germline loops: CDR1 SGDLS, CDR2 YYNGEE. The CDR3 has 13 residues. The V and J ends lost 0 bases and 4 bases respectively, with 4 bases between them. The CDR3 loop is CASSVDGTGELFF. The CDR3 DNA reads TGTGCCAGCAGCGTAGACGGCACCGGGGAGCTGTTTTTT.

CDR3 DNA: TGTGCCAGTGGAAGACCGGGGCTTAGCGATGAGCAGTTCTTC. This sequence encodes CASGRPGLSDEQFF. The J gene is TRBJ2-1, the V gene TRBV19; D may match TRBD1 or TRBD2 (5 bases each). The CDR3 totals 14 residues. The germline V and J ends were trimmed by 8 bases and 8 bases, with 19 bases remaining between them. Germline V gene lookup returns CDR1 LNHDA and CDR2 SQIVND (reference sequence).

The chain has TRBV5-5 and TRBJ2-2; tentatively, D is TRBD2 (5 bases). V was cut by 4 bases and J by 5 bases, with 12 bases left in between. The CDR3 spans 14 residues. Germline CDR1 is SGHKS and CDR2 is YYEKEE (reference sequence). DNA of the CDR3: TGTGCCAGCAGCCTCGCACTAGGTACCGGGGAGCTGTTTTTT. It yields the protein CASSLALGTGELFF. Looking up the rest from reference TRBV5-5 and TRBJ2-2 gives the full variable domain: DAGVTQSPTHLIKTRGQQVTLRCSPISGHKSVSWYQQVLGQGPQFIFQYYEKEERGRGNFPDRFSARQFPNYSSELNVNALLLGDSALYLCASSLALGTGELFFGEGSRLTVL.

The chain joins TRBV7-9 to TRBJ1-5, with no clear D. The germline gives CDR1 SEHNR, CDR2 FQNEAQ (reference sequence). Trimming removed 1 base at V and 7 bases at J, with 5 bases between. CDR3 size: 12 residues. CDR3 sequence reads: CASSLVEQPQHF. CDR3 bases: TGTGCCAGCAGCTTAGTCGAACAGCCCCAGCATTTT.

This sequence joins TRBV7-9 and TRBJ2-7, with D maybe TRBD1 (5 bases). The CDR3 is made up of 12 amino acids. V gave up 5 bases and J gave up 5 bases, with 10 bases separating them. Germline V CDR1 and CDR2: SEHNR, FQNEAQ (reference sequence). The CDR3 is CASSLGHHEQYF. The CDR3, as DNA: TGTGCCAGCAGCCTAGGACATCACGAGCAGTACTTC.

The rearrangement joins TRBV2 to TRBJ1-5, with 8 bases matching TRBD1. This CDR3 comprises 14 residues. Per the germline V gene, CDR1 is SNHLY and CDR2 is FYNNEI. Trimming cost V 5 bases and J 5 bases; bases outside gene matches: 5. CDR3 amino acids: CASSSGGADQPQHF. The CDR3 DNA reads TGTGCCAGCAGTTCAGGGGGCGCGGATCAGCCCCAGCATTTT.

The chain links TRBV14 to TRBJ2-7; D unresolved. Germline CDR1 reads SGHDN; CDR2 reads FVKESK. The V end lost 4 bases, the J end lost 7 bases, and 11 bases lay between the germline ends. The CDR3 runs to 12 residues. The CDR3 nucleotides are TGTGCCAGCAGCCTCGTTGCAAGGGAGCAGTACTTC. This sequence encodes CASSLVAREQYF.

This sequence joins TRBV7-9 and TRBJ2-5; D may correspond to TRBD1 or TRBD2 (6 bases each). This CDR3 is 15 amino acids long. V shed 5 bases and J shed 3 bases, with 16 bases lying between them. CDR1 is SEHNR and CDR2 is FQNEAQ in the germline V gene (reference sequence). CDR3 coding DNA: TGTGCCAGCAGCGGAGGGGTAGGGGGAGAAGAGACCCAGTACTTC. Protein sequence: CASSGGVGGEETQYF. Full variable domain (outside the CDR3, taken from reference TRBV7-9 and TRBJ2-5): DTGVSQNPRHKITKRGQNVTFRCDPISEHNRLYWYRQTLGQGPEFLTYFQNEAQLEKSRLLSDRFSAERPKGSFSTLEIQRTEQGDSAMYLCASSGGVGGEETQYFGPGTRLLVL.

The CDR3 loop reads CAISESGSRGRGTEAFF. CDR3 DNA sequence: TGTGCCATCAGTGAGTCGGGGTCGAGGGGGCGGGGCACTGAAGCTTTCTTT. The rearrangement uses TRBV10-3 and TRBJ1-1; 7 nucleotides align to TRBD1. The CDR3 covers 17 residues. Germline V gives CDR1 ENHRY, CDR2 SYGVKD. V was pared by 0 bases and J by 4 bases, with 11 bases of the junction left unmatched.

The rearrangement joins TRBV27 to TRBJ1-5, with TRBD1 matching over 8 bases. The CDR3 is 15 residues long. With 5 bases clipped from V and 5 bases from J, the junction kept 8 bases outside the gene matches. Germline V gives CDR1 MNHEY, CDR2 SMNVEV (reference sequence). In DNA form, the CDR3 reads TGTGCCAGCAGTCCAAGACAGGGGATCTATCAGCCCCAGCATTTT. It translates to CASSPRQGIYQPQHF.

V is TRBV9 and J is TRBJ1-5; no firm D call. The V gene lost 3 bases and the J gene lost 1 base, with 11 bases spanning the gap. The CDR3 length is 15 residues. The germline CDR1 and CDR2 sequences are SGDLS and YYNGEE. The CDR3: CASSEEGLSNQPQHF. The DNA of the CDR3 is TGTGCCAGCAGCGAGGAGGGATTGAGCAATCAGCCCCAGCATTTT.

V usage is TRBV19 and J usage is TRBJ2-5, with TRBD2 matching 12 bases. The CDR3 totals 16 residues. The V and J ends lost 5 bases and 5 bases, in that order; junction bases with no gene match: 9. The V gene's germline CDR1 is LNHDA and CDR2 SQIVND (reference sequence). The CDR3 DNA reads TGTGCCAGTAGTCCATTTTTCCTAGCGGGAGGGGAGACCCAGTACTTC. Amino acids: CASSPFFLAGGETQYF.

This chain joins TRBV18 and TRBJ2-5; a possible D gene is TRBD2 (6 bases). The CDR3 spans 16 residues. Germline values: CDR1 KGHSH, CDR2 LQKENI. The V gene lost 6 bases and the J gene lost 4 bases, with 21 bases spanning the gap. DNA of the CDR3: TGTGCCAGCTCCCCCGGGGGAAGTATATCCGGAGAGACCCAGTACTTC. It yields the protein CASSPGGSISGETQYF.

The V gene is TRBV4-1, the J gene TRBJ2-7; D possibly corresponds to TRBD1 (6 bases). Germline V gene lookup returns CDR1 MGHRA and CDR2 YSYEKL. CDR3 length: 15 amino acids. V lost 4 bases and J lost 4, with 17 bases in between. CDR3 sequence (DNA): TGCGCCAGCAGCCCTGACAACAGGGTAGGTTACGAGCAGTACTTC. It codes for CASSPDNRVGYEQYF.